This is a list of T cell receptor beta chains from one sample in a study of PD-1 blockade in classical Hodgkin lymphoma. Sequencing used immunoSEQ multiplex PCR; TCRdb keeps in-frame clones, though not all of them. Of approximately 10,000 clones listed, 74% are singletons. The sample here was CD4+ T cells from blood, taken at baseline. The receptor source for this set is a human donor with classical Hodgkin lymphoma. Each CDR3 is given with its conserved first and last residue. A D gene is named only where the DNA matches it firmly. Not all rows give a size; the values are once, few, many and, for expanded clones, a class.

clone size: .
D gene: TRBD2
J gene: TRBJ2-1
V gene: TRBV5-4
CDR3 DNA: TGTGCCAGCAGCCCAGGGACTAGCGGACGCTCTTACAATGAGCAGTTCTTC
CDR3 protein: CASSPGTSGRSYNEQFF

clone size: .
D gene: TRBD1
J gene: TRBJ2-1
V gene: TRBV28
CDR3 DNA: TGTGCCAGCAGCTACACTAAGGGACAGGGGTTCCATGAGCAGTTCTTC
CDR3 protein: CASSYTKGQGFHEQFF

clone size: .
D gene: .
J gene: TRBJ2-1
V gene: TRBV27
CDR3 DNA: TGTGCCAGCAGTTTGGCTGCCGATTTCTCCTACAATGAGCAGTTCTTC
CDR3 protein: CASSLAADFSYNEQFF

clone size: .
D gene: .
J gene: TRBJ1-1
V gene: TRBV6-5
CDR3 DNA: TGTGCCAGCAGTTACTCTGGGCAGGGGACCACTGAAGCTTTCTTT
CDR3 protein: CASSYSGQGTTEAFF

clone size: .
D gene: .
J gene: TRBJ2-5
V gene: TRBV28
CDR3 DNA: TGTGCCAGCAGTCTTCCGGGATTACAAGAGACCCAGTACTTC
CDR3 protein: CASSLPGLQETQYF

clone size: .
D gene: .
J gene: TRBJ1-5
V gene: TRBV5-6
CDR3 DNA: TGTGCCAGCAGCTTGGCCCGGGGGACGGGGCCCCAGCATTTT
CDR3 protein: CASSLARGTGPQHF

clone size: few
D gene: TRBD1
J gene: TRBJ1-1
V gene: TRBV6-5
CDR3 DNA: TGTGCCAGCAGTTACCTACAGGGGGGGAACACTGAAGCTTTCTTT
CDR3 protein: CASSYLQGGNTEAFF

clone size: few
D gene: TRBD1
J gene: TRBJ1-4
V gene: TRBV28
CDR3 DNA: TGTGCCAGCAGCCGGACAGGTCCAACTAATGAAAAACTGTTTTTT
CDR3 protein: CASSRTGPTNEKLFF

clone size: .
D gene: .
J gene: TRBJ2-3
V gene: TRBV5-5
CDR3 DNA: TGTGCCAGCAGCTTCAGAATGTCGACCCAATCCACAGATACGCAGTATTTT
CDR3 protein: CASSFRMSTQSTDTQYF

clone size: .
D gene: TRBD1
J gene: TRBJ2-3
V gene: TRBV30
CDR3 DNA: TGTGCCTGGAGTGAGGACAGGTATAGCACAGATACGCAGTATTTT
CDR3 protein: CAWSEDRYSTDTQYF

clone size: .
D gene: TRBD1
J gene: TRBJ1-1
V gene: TRBV6-1
CDR3 DNA: TGTGCCAGCCGGGACAGCCGGGACACTGAAGCTTTCTTT
CDR3 protein: CASRDSRDTEAFF

clone size: .
D gene: .
J gene: TRBJ1-2
V gene: TRBV2
CDR3 DNA: TGTGCCAGCAGTGAGGTTGTCGGCCAGGGACCCTATGGCTACACCTTC
CDR3 protein: CASSEVVGQGPYGYTF

clone size: once
D gene: TRBD2
J gene: TRBJ2-3
V gene: TRBV5-4
CDR3 DNA: TGTGCCAGCAGCTGGGCCGGGGGGGGAGATACGCAGTATTTT
CDR3 protein: CASSWAGGGDTQYF